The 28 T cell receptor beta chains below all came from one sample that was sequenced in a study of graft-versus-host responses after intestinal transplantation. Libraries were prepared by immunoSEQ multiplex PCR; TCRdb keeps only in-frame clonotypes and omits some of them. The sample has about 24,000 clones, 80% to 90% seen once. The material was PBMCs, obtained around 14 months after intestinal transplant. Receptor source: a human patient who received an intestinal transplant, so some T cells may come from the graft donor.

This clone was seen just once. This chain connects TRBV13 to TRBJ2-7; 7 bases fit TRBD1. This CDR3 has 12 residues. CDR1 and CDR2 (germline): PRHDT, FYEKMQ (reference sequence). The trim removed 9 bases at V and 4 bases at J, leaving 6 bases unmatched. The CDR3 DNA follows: TGTGCCAGAAGACAGGGTGGATACGAGCAGTACTTC. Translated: CARRQGGYEQYF.

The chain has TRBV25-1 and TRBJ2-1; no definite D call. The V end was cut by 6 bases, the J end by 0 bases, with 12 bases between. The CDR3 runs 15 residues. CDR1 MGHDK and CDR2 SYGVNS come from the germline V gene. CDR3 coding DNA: TGTGCCAGCAGCCACGGACGGAACTCCTACAATGAGCAGTTCTTC. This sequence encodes CASSHGRNSYNEQFF.

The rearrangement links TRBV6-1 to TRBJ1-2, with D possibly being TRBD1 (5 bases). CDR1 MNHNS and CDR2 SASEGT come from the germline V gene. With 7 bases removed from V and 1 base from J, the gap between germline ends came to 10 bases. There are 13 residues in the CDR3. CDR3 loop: CASKPTVNYGYTF. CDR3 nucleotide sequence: TGTGCCAGCAAACCGACAGTTAACTATGGCTACACCTTC.

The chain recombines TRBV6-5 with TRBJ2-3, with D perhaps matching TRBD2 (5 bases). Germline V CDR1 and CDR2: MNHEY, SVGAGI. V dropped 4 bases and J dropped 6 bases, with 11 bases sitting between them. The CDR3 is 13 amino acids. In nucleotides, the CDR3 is TGTGCCAGCAGTTTTTCACGAGGGGATACGCAGTATTTT. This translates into CASSFSRGDTQYF.

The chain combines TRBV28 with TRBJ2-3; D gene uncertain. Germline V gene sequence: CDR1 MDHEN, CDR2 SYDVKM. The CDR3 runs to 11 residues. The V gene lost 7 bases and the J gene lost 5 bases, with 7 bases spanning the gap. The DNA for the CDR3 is TGTGCCAGCACGAGAATAGATACGCAGTATTTT. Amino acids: CASTRIDTQYF.

The chain's CDR3 is CASSQGGSGYSGANVLTF. The DNA for the CDR3 is TGTGCCAGCAGTCAAGGAGGGAGCGGGTACTCTGGGGCCAACGTCCTGACTTTC. The rearrangement uses TRBV6-1 and TRBJ2-6; a possible D gene is TRBD2 (6 bases). V was shortened by 5 bases and J by 0 bases, with 17 bases between the two germline ends. This CDR3 contains 18 residues. Germline V gene sequence: CDR1 MNHNS, CDR2 SASEGT.

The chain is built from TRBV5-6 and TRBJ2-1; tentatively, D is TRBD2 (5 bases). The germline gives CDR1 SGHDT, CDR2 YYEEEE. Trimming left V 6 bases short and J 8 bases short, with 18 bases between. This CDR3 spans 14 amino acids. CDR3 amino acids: CASTSSPGIDEQFF. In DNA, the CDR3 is TGTGCCAGCACCTCATCCCCGGGGATCGATGAGCAGTTCTTC.

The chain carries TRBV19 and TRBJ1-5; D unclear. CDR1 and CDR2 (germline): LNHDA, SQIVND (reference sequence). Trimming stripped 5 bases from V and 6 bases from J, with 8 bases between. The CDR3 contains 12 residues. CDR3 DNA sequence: TGTGCCAGTAGTCCCGCCCTTCAGCCCCAGCATTTT. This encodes CASSPALQPQHF.

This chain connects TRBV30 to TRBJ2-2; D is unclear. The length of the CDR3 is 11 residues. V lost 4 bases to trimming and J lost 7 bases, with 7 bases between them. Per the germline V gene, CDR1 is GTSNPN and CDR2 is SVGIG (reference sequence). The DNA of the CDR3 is TGTGCCTGGACCGGTGGCGGGGAGCTGTTTTTT. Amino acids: CAWTGGGELFF. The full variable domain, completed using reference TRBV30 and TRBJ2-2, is SQTIHQWPATLVQPVGSPLSLECTVEGTSNPNLYWYRQAAGRGLQLLFYSVGIGQISSEVPQNLSASRPQDRQFILSSKKLLLSDSGFYLCAWTGGGELFFGEGSRLTVL.

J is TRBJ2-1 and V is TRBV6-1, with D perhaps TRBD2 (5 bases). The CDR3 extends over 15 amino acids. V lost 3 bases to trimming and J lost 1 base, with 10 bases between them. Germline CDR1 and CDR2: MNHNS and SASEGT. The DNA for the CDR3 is TGTGCCAGCAGTGACGGGGTCGTTTCCTACAATGAGCAGTTCTTC. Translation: CASSDGVVSYNEQFF.

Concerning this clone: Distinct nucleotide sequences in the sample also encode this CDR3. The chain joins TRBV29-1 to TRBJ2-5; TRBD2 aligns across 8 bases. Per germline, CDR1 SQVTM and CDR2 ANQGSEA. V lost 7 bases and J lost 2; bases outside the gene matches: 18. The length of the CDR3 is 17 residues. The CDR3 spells CSAMSGGRGRTQETQYF. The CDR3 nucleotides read TGCAGCGCAATGTCGGGGGGGCGCGGGAGGACTCAAGAGACCCAGTACTTC. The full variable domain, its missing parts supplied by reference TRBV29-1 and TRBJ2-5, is SAVISQKPSRDICQRGTSLTIQCQVDSQVTMMFWYRQQPGQSLTLIATANQGSEATYESGFVIDKFPISRPNLTFSTLTVSNMSPEDSSIYLCSAMSGGRGRTQETQYFGPGTRLLVL.

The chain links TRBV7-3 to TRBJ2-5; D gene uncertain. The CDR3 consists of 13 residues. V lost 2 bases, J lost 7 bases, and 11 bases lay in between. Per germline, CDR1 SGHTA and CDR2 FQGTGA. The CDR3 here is CASSLVVMGTQYF. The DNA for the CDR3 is TGTGCCAGCAGCTTAGTGGTGATGGGGACCCAGTACTTC.

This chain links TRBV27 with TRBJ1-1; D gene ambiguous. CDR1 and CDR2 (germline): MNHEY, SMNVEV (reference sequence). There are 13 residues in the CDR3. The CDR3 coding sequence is TGTGGAAGGGCGTGTCAGACCAACACTGAAGCTTTCTTT. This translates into CGRACQTNTEAFF.

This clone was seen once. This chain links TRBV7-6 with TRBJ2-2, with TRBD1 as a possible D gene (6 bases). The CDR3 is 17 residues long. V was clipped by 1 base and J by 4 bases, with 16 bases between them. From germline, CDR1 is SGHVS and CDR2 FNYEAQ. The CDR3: CASSLVVNTGPTGELFF. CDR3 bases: TGTGCCAGCAGCTTAGTTGTGAATACAGGGCCCACCGGGGAGCTGTTTTTT.

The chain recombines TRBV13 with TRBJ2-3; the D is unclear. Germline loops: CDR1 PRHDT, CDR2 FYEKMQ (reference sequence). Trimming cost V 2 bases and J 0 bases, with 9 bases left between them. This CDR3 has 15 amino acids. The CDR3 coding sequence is TGTGCCAGCAGCTTACTTGCGGCTAGCACAGATACGCAGTATTTT. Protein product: CASSLLAASTDTQYF.

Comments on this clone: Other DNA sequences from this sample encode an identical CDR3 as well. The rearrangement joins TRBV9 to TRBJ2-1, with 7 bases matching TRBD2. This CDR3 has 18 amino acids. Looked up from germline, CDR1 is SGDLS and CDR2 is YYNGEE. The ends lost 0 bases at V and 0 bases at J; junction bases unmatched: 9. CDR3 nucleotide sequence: TGTGCCAGCAGCGTAGATCTTGGGGGGAGGGCCTCCTACAATGAGCAGTTCTTC. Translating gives CASSVDLGGRASYNEQFF.

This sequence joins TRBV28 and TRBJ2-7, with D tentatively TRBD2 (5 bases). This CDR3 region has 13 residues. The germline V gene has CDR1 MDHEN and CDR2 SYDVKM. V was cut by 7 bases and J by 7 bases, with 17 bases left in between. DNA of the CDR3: TGTGCCAGCACCGTAGACGGACTCCGGGAGCAGTACTTC. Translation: CASTVDGLREQYF.

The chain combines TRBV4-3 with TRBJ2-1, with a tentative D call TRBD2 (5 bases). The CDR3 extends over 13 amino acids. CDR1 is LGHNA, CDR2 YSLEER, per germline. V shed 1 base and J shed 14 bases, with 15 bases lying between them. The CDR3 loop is CASSQASLGEEFF. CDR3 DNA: TGCGCCAGCAGCCAAGCGTCACTAGGCGAGGAGTTCTTC.

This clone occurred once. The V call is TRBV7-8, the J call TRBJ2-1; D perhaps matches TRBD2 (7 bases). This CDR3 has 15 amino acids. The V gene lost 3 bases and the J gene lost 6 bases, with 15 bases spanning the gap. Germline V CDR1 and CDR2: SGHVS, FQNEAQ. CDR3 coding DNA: TGTGCCAGCAGCTTTTGGGGGGGGCGCTCCAATGAGCAGTTCTTC. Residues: CASSFWGGRSNEQFF.

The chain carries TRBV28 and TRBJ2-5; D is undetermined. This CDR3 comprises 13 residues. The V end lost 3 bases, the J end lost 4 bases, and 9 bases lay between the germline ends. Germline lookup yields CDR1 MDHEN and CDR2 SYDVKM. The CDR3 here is CASSFLGRETQYF. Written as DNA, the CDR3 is TGTGCCAGCAGTTTTCTCGGCAGAGAGACCCAGTACTTC.

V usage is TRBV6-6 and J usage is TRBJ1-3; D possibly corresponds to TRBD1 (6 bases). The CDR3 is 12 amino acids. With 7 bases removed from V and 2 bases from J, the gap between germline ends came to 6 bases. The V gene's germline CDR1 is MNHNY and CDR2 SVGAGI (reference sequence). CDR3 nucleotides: TGTGCCAGCACAGGGGCTGGAAACACCATATATTTT. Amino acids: CASTGAGNTIYF.

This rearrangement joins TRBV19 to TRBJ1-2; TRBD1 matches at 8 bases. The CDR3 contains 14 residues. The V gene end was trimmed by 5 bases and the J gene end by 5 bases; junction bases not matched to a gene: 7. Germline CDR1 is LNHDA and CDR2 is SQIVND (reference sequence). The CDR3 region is CASSSRQGLYGYTF. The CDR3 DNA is TGTGCCAGTAGTTCGAGACAGGGGCTTTATGGCTACACCTTC.

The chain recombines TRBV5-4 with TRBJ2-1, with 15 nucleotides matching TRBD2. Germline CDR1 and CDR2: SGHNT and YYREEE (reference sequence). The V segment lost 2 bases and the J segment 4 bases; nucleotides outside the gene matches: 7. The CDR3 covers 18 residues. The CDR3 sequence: CASSFPGLAGGAYNEQFF. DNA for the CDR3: TGTGCCAGCAGCTTTCCGGGACTAGCGGGAGGTGCATACAATGAGCAGTTCTTC.

CDR3 residues: CASSRTSNTQYF. CDR3 nucleotides: TGTGCCAGTAGCCGCACTAGCAATACGCAGTATTTT. This sequence joins TRBV19 and TRBJ2-3; possible D gene TRBD2, 6 bases. Trimming left V 6 bases short and J 7 bases short, with 11 bases between. Germline V gene sequence: CDR1 LNHDA, CDR2 SQIVND (reference sequence). CDR3 length equals 12 residues.

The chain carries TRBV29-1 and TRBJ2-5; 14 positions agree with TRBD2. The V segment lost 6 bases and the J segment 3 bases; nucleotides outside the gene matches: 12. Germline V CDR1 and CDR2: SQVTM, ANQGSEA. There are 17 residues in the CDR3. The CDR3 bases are TGCAGCGTAGCCGGGACTAGCGGGAGAATTTGGGAAGAGACCCAGTACTTC. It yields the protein CSVAGTSGRIWEETQYF.

DNA for the CDR3: TGTGCCAGCAGTTACAGGGAAGGGTCCTACGAGCAGTACTTC. It encodes CASSYREGSYEQYF. This chain joins TRBV27 and TRBJ2-5; perhaps TRBD1 as D (6 bases). Matching the DNA end better, TRBJ2-7 makes the J call doubtful. This CDR3 has 14 amino acids. Germline V gives CDR1 MNHEY, CDR2 SMNVEV (reference sequence).

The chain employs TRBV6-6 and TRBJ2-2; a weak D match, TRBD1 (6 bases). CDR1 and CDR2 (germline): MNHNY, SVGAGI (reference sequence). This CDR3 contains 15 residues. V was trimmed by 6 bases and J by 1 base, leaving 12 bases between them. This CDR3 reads CASRPVTGNTGELFF. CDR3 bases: TGTGCCAGCAGACCGGTGACAGGGAACACCGGGGAGCTGTTTTTT.

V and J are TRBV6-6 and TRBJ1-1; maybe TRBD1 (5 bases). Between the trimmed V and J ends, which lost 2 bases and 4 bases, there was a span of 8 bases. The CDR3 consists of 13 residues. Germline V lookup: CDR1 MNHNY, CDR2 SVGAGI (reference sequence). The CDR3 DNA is TGTGCCAGCAGTTACACAGGAGGCACTGAAGCTTTCTTT. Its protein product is CASSYTGGTEAFF.